This T cell receptor beta chain emerged from a study of shared clonotypes between healthy human individuals. This CDR3 is built from 11 residues. In germline, CDR1 is DFQATT, CDR2 SNEGSKA (reference sequence). The ends were cut back, 6 bases at V and 6 bases at J, with 11 bases in the middle. This clone was seen only once. TCRdb's copy holds only in-frame clones and misses some; the assay was immunoSEQ multiplex PCR. The sample shows some 380,000 clones, approximately 96% of them seen only once. Material for sequencing was memory CD8+ T cells sorted from blood. The subset here: CD45RO+ cells pooled with CCR7-negative TemRA cells. This receptor was taken from a man younger than 40 in good health. The chain joins TRBV20-1 to TRBJ1-2; possible D gene TRBD1, 6 bases. The chain's CDR3 is CSAGAGDGYTF. Here the CDR3 DNA reads TGCAGTGCAGGGGCAGGGGATGGCTACACCTTC.